This T cell receptor (beta chain) was identified during a study of blood T cells in healthy people across ages. Study-wide results and caveats: With unsorted PBMCs, a conclusive comparison of naive versus antigen-experienced cells was not possible. TCR beta diversity per million T cells fell roughly linearly with age.

Around 10 milliliters of peripheral blood were drawn from each donor. Per-sample PBMC isolation yielded at least 6.5 million cells. This clonotype was picked up a small number of times. Its antigen is not identified. V was pared by 0 bases and J by 7 bases, with 8 bases between. This CDR3 is 13 amino acids long. Germline CDR1 reads KGHDR; CDR2 reads SFDVKD. The second PCR ran roughly 6 to 12 cycles with a sample-barcoded 5' primer and J-beta primers. TCRdb analysed the 5' RACE reads with MiXCR anew, one entry per CDR3 protein. The sample holds about 670,000 distinct CDR3 sequences, 40% to 45% seen once.

This clonotype originated in a man aged 80 or over in good health. The chain couples TRBV24-1 to TRBJ1-2; no clear D. Sequenced: blood. In DNA form, the CDR3 reads TGTGCCACCAGTGATTTGGGACTTCGTGGCTACACCTTC. It translates to CATSDLGLRGYTF.